The clone carrying this T cell receptor (beta chain) was detected ten times or more. The antigen is unknown. Unique molecular identifiers tagged individual cDNA molecules. TCRdb ran MiXCR on the 5' RACE reads and lists one entry per CDR3 protein. Of 55,000 to 80,000 distinct CDR3 sequences in the sample, around 12% were seen once. The sample belongs to a study of early T cells in non-severe SARS-CoV-2 infection. Study-level information: The authors sequenced bulk RNA from unsorted whole blood, leaving chains unpaired. General study results and limits: VDJdb matching favored anti-spike CD8 responses, missing private and CD4 specificities.

The V segment lost 4 bases and the J segment 2 bases; nucleotides outside the gene matches: 2. CDR3 length: 14 amino acids. Germline V gene lookup returns CDR1 MNHEY and CDR2 SVGEGT. J is TRBJ2-1 and V is TRBV6-2 or TRBV6-3, with TRBD1 identical over 7 bases. The TCR originated in an adult who was a healthcare worker with PCR-confirmed SARS-CoV-2 infection or an uninfected control (not recorded which). The material was whole blood, obtained at baseline. In DNA form, the CDR3 reads TGTGCCAGCAGTTTGACAGGGACCTACAATGAGCAGTTCTTC. Translating it yields CASSLTGTYNEQFF.